This T cell receptor beta chain was sequenced in a study of cytomegalovirus exposure and HLA in healthy donors. Those who donated were healthy bone marrow donors. Study findings and constraints: The study put some 160 TCR beta chains on its list as cytomegalovirus-associated. In a later analysis, V- and J-gene trimming of beta chains associated with a DCLRE1C missense variant, replicated independently.

The PCR employed 60 Vbeta primers together with 13 Jbeta primers. Assay: immunoSEQ multiplex PCR; the TCRdb copy retains only in-frame clones and omits some. The repertoire holds around 95,000 clones, about 75% seen once, with about a tenth in the top ten. Note on this clone: Its target is not known.

The germline CDR1 and CDR2 sequences are KGHSH and LQKENI. This CDR3 spans 15 amino acids. V was pared by 7 bases and J by 0 bases, with 12 bases between. Sequencing input: PBMCs. The genes are TRBV18 and TRBJ2-2; D gene ambiguous. The sequence was obtained from a man under 40 in good health and CMV-seropositive. The CDR3 loop reads CASCSQPANTGELFF. As DNA, the CDR3 is TGTGCCAGCTGCTCACAGCCGGCGAACACCGGGGAGCTGTTTTTT.